These 9 T cell receptor beta chains share one sample of origin, sequenced in a study of cytomegalovirus exposure and HLA in healthy donors. This PCR relied on a set of 60 Vbeta primers and 13 Jbeta primers. Profiling relied on immunoSEQ multiplex PCR, and the TCRdb table lists in-frame clones only, not all of them. The listing contains around 50,000 clones. The sample comprised PBMCs. The source is a male donor in good health and CMV-seronegative.

J is TRBJ2-7 and V is TRBV7-9; the D gene is possibly TRBD1 (5 bases). The CDR3 is 12 residues long. V lost 6 bases, J lost 3 bases, and 9 bases lay in between. Germline assignment: CDR1 SEHNR and CDR2 FQNEAQ (reference sequence). This CDR3 is CASSDDSYEQYF. The CDR3 nucleotides read TGTGCCAGCAGTGATGACAGCTACGAGCAGTACTTC.

This chain uses TRBV1 with TRBJ2-2; TRBD1, the table's D call, lacks a check against the DNA. TRBV1 is annotated as a pseudogene. The CDR3 covers 16 residues. The CDR3 DNA is TGCACCAGCAGCCATACTACAGGTTGGGGCACCGGGGAGCTGTTTTTT. Amino acids: CTSSHTTGWGTGELFF.

The genes are TRBV11-2 and TRBJ2-2; no definite D call. There are 13 residues in the CDR3. The germline V and J ends were trimmed by 5 bases and 6 bases, with 10 bases remaining between them. Germline V gene sequence: CDR1 SGHAT, CDR2 FQNNGV. CDR3 in DNA: TGTGCCAGCAGCCCGAACCGGGCCGGGGAGCTGTTTTTT. Its protein is CASSPNRAGELFF.

CDR3 protein: CASSLNRGYGYTF. CDR3 bases: TGTGCCAGCAGCTTGAACAGAGGGTATGGCTACACCTTC. The V and J genes are TRBV5-4 and TRBJ1-2; D is undetermined. V shed 1 base and J shed 5 bases, with 9 bases lying between them. CDR1 and CDR2 (germline): SGHNT, YYREEE (reference sequence). CDR3 length: 13 residues.

V and J are TRBV30 and TRBJ2-3, with 10 bases matching TRBD2. CDR3 length: 17 amino acids. Germline V gives CDR1 GTSNPN, CDR2 SVGIG (reference sequence). V was pared by 0 bases and J by 0 bases, with 6 bases of the junction left unmatched. The CDR3 spells CAWSVRAGGFSTDTQYF. The CDR3 DNA is TGTGCCTGGAGTGTGCGAGCGGGGGGGTTTAGCACAGATACGCAGTATTTT.

V is TRBV4-3 and J is TRBJ1-2; D is uncertain. V was pared by 2 bases and J by 0 bases, with 7 bases between. Germline V gene data show CDR1 as LGHNA and CDR2 as YSLEER. The CDR3 covers 14 residues. CDR3 residues: CASSQPQTNYGYTF. In DNA, the CDR3 is TGCGCCAGCAGCCAACCACAGACTAACTATGGCTACACCTTC.

The rearrangement joins TRBV4-2 to TRBJ1-1, with 9 bases that match TRBD1. The V gene end was trimmed by 4 bases and the J gene end by 3 bases; junction bases not matched to a gene: 9. Germline assignment: CDR1 LGHNA and CDR2 YNFKEQ. The CDR3 has 16 amino acids. The CDR3 reads CASSLGQGIPDTEAFF. DNA for the CDR3: TGTGCCAGCAGCCTGGGACAGGGAATCCCCGACACTGAAGCTTTCTTT.

The chain has TRBV7-3 and TRBJ1-1; 8 nucleotides match TRBD1. CDR1 is SGHTA, CDR2 FQGTGA, per germline. The trim removed 5 bases at V and 7 bases at J, leaving 3 bases unmatched. The CDR3 extends over 12 amino acids. The CDR3 DNA follows: TGTGCCAGCAGCCCGGACAGGGATGAAGCTTTCTTT. It translates to CASSPDRDEAFF.

The V gene is TRBV5-4, the J gene TRBJ2-4; D remains ambiguous. Germline CDR1 is SGHNT and CDR2 is YYREEE (reference sequence). This CDR3 contains 14 residues. V lost 4 bases to trimming and J lost 6 bases, with 14 bases between them. In nucleotides, the CDR3 is TGTGCCAGCAGCCCCCGCTTAACGGGAAACATTCAGTACTTC. Its translation: CASSPRLTGNIQYF.